This TCR beta chain is from a study of blood T cells in healthy people across ages. Then a second PCR, running roughly 6 to 11 cycles, was carried out with a sample-barcoded 5' primer and a J-beta primer mix. TCRdb fed the 5' RACE reads into MiXCR, producing one record per CDR3 protein. Among about 1.4 million distinct CDR3 sequences, approximately 59% were seen once, and the ten largest hold roughly 7%. The CDR3 loop spans 14 amino acids. Germline CDR1 DFQATT, CDR2 SNEGSKA (reference sequence). V shed 6 bases and J 3 bases; nucleotides not matched to a gene: 11. This clonotype was sampled from a man in his late teens or twenties in good health. The sample was blood. The chain carries TRBV20-1 and TRBJ2-7; 7 bases fit TRBD1. The CDR3 bases are TGCAGTGCCCAGACTTACGACAGGGTCTACGAGCAGTACTTC. It yields the protein CSAQTYDRVYEQYF.